One and the same sample provided the 12 T cell receptor beta chains below, sequenced in a study of blood T cell repertoires in COVID-19. Profiled with immunoSEQ multiplex PCR; TCRdb holds only in-frame clones, not every one. The profile shows more than 95,000 clones, about four fifths of them singletons. Material for sequencing was peripheral blood. The origin of the receptors is a man aged 80 or over with acute or convalescent COVID-19.

The rearrangement uses TRBV19 and TRBJ1-5, with D unresolved. Germline CDR1 LNHDA, CDR2 SQIVND (reference sequence). The CDR3 sequence is 16 residues long. Trimming shortened V by 10 bases and J by 4 bases, and 23 bases separated the two germline ends. The CDR3 DNA sequence: TGTGCCACCTCTAAGGTTAGCTCGTCCCCTAATCAGCCCCAGCATTTT. Protein sequence: CATSKVSSSPNQPQHF. The full variable domain, with the rest looked up from reference TRBV19 and TRBJ1-5, is DGGITQSPKYLFRKEGQNVTLSCEQNLNHDAMYWYRQDPGQGLRLIYYSQIVNDFQKGDIAEGYSVSREKKESFPLTVTSAQKNPTAFYLCATSKVSSSPNQPQHFGDGTRLSIL.

This clone turned up a few times. The chain is built from TRBV9 and TRBJ2-3; 8 positions match TRBD2. Unmatched junction bases numbered 7, after V lost 5 bases and J lost 2 bases. The germline CDR1 and CDR2 sequences are SGDLS and YYNGEE. This CDR3 has 15 residues. CDR3 sequence (DNA): TGTGCCAGCAGATTTAGCGGGGAGTCCACAGATACGCAGTATTTT. It yields the protein CASRFSGESTDTQYF.

This chain uses TRBV18 with TRBJ1-3; D may be TRBD1 (5 bases). V lost 5 bases to trimming and J lost 0 bases, with 17 bases between them. Germline V gene sequence: CDR1 KGHSH, CDR2 LQKENI. The CDR3 runs to 17 residues. As DNA, the CDR3 is TGTGCCAGCTCATTTACGACAGACCCGTTCTCTGGAAACACCATATATTTT. Amino acids: CASSFTTDPFSGNTIYF.

This clone was found once. V is TRBV6-2 or TRBV6-3 and J is TRBJ1-2, with D possibly TRBD1 on 6 matching bases. This CDR3 has 13 amino acids. V was trimmed by 6 bases and J by 7 bases, leaving 15 bases between them. Looked up from germline, CDR1 is MNHEY and CDR2 is SVGEGT. The CDR3 bases are TGTGCCAGCAGCAAAGGGACATCCTCTGGCTACACCTTC. Amino acid sequence: CASSKGTSSGYTF.

CDR3 region: CASNEGGNSPLHF. The CDR3 bases are TGTGCCAGTAATGAGGGAGGCAATTCACCCCTCCACTTT. J is TRBJ1-6 and V is TRBV19; D unclear. V dropped 7 bases and J dropped 7 bases, with 11 bases sitting between them. The CDR3 totals 13 residues. CDR1 and CDR2 (germline): LNHDA, SQIVND (reference sequence).

V usage is TRBV29-1 and J usage is TRBJ2-7; tentative D call: TRBD2 (6 bases). V lost 5 bases to trimming and J lost 0 bases, with 14 bases between them. Per germline, CDR1 SQVTM and CDR2 ANQGSEA. The CDR3 contains 14 residues. The DNA for the CDR3 is TGCAGCGTTATTATGGGACTGAGCTCCTACGAGCAGTACTTC. It codes for CSVIMGLSSYEQYF.

The rearrangement links TRBV9 to TRBJ2-7, with TRBD1 identical over 11 bases. This CDR3 region has 16 residues. V trimming: 4 bases; J trimming: 2 bases; junction bases outside the gene matches: 8. Germline V gene lookup returns CDR1 SGDLS and CDR2 YYNGEE. The CDR3 loop reads CASSPDLGQGAYEQYF. The CDR3 nucleotides are TGTGCCAGCAGCCCTGACCTGGGACAGGGGGCCTACGAGCAGTACTTC.

This chain joins TRBV10-3 and TRBJ2-1, with D possibly being TRBD2 (5 bases). The CDR3 extends over 11 amino acids. CDR1 and CDR2 from the germline V gene are ENHRY and SYGVKD. The ends were cut back, 7 bases at V and 9 bases at J, with 10 bases in the middle. The DNA of the CDR3 is TGTGCCATCACGGCAGAGGGTGAGCAGTTCTTC. Its translation: CAITAEGEQFF.

The chain has TRBV7-9 and TRBJ2-7, with 11 bases aligning to TRBD2. The CDR3 consists of 16 residues. V lost 4 bases, J lost 0 bases, and 5 bases stayed unmatched. CDR1 and CDR2 (germline): SEHNR, FQNEAQ (reference sequence). CDR3 nucleotides: TGTGCCAGCAGCTACCTTACTAGCGGGAGCTCCTACGAGCAGTACTTC. This sequence encodes CASSYLTSGSSYEQYF.

The chain carries TRBV6-6 and TRBJ1-2; D may be TRBD1 (5 bases). The germline V and J ends were trimmed by 0 bases and 8 bases, with 13 bases remaining between them. CDR3 length: 14 amino acids. The germline V gene encodes CDR1 MNHNY and CDR2 SVGAGI (reference sequence). For the CDR3, the DNA is TGTGCCAGCAGTTACTCGCGGGGCAGGATCGGCTACACCTTC. It specifies CASSYSRGRIGYTF.

The chain carries TRBV19 and TRBJ2-1; 12 bases agree with TRBD1. Losses at the gene ends were 9 bases for V and 8 bases for J; bases not matched to a gene: 5. Germline V CDR1 and CDR2: LNHDA, SQIVND (reference sequence). CDR3 length: 13 residues. CDR3 bases: TGTGCCAGCCGGGACAGGGGGCACCATGAGCAGTTCTTC. This translates into CASRDRGHHEQFF.

The V gene is TRBV4-1, the J gene TRBJ2-7, with TRBD2 matching over 11 bases. V was clipped by 0 bases and J by 9 bases; unmatched bases: 10. CDR1 and CDR2 from the germline V gene are MGHRA and YSYEKL. This CDR3 has 16 amino acids. CDR3 sequence: CASSQETSGVRLGQYF. The CDR3 DNA reads as TGCGCCAGCAGCCAAGAGACTAGCGGGGTTCGCCTGGGGCAGTACTTC.